The 7 T cell receptor beta chains listed next were all sequenced from one sample in a study of shared clonotypes between healthy human individuals. Data came from immunoSEQ multiplex PCR; TCRdb stores just in-frame clones and leaves some out. The sample has 2 million to 2.5 million clones; over 85% are singletons. The sequenced sample consisted of naive CD4+ T cells sorted from blood. Subset defined: CD45RA+ positively selected. The receptors come from a young man in good health.

To note about this clone: Other DNA sequences in the same sample also yield this CDR3. The rearrangement joins TRBV18 to TRBJ1-2; 8 nucleotides align to TRBD1. J gave up 6 bases and V 2 bases, and 2 bases lay outside the gene matches. CDR1 KGHSH and CDR2 LQKENI come from the germline V gene. The CDR3 sequence is 13 residues long. CDR3 residues: CASSPGQGHGYTF. The CDR3, as DNA: TGTGCCAGCTCACCAGGACAGGGCCATGGCTACACCTTC.

The chain recombines TRBV5-1 with TRBJ1-1; D may be TRBD1 (6 bases). Looked up from germline, CDR1 is SGHRS and CDR2 is YFSETQ. This CDR3 spans 15 amino acids. V lost 4 bases and J 2 bases, leaving 15 bases between the germline ends. Here the CDR3 reads CASSPTAGTNTEAFF. CDR3 nucleotides: TGCGCCAGCAGCCCGACTGCCGGGACAAACACTGAAGCTTTCTTT.

The chain is built from TRBV5-1 and TRBJ2-7, with 10 bases identical to TRBD2. V lost 4 bases to trimming and J lost 2 bases; unmatched junction nucleotides: 6. The CDR3 runs to 15 residues. Germline assignment: CDR1 SGHRS and CDR2 YFSETQ. CDR3 sequence reads: CASSHGLAETYEQYF. DNA of the CDR3: TGCGCCAGCAGCCATGGACTAGCGGAAACCTACGAGCAGTACTTC.

The chain employs TRBV28 and TRBJ2-7, with D perhaps TRBD1 (6 bases). CDR1 MDHEN and CDR2 SYDVKM come from the germline V gene. Trimming removed 7 bases at V and 0 bases at J, with 13 bases between. This CDR3 has 14 amino acids. The CDR3 loop reads CASTSQQGSYEQYF. The CDR3 DNA follows: TGTGCCAGCACTTCCCAACAGGGCTCCTACGAGCAGTACTTC. The complete variable domain, with remaining parts taken from reference TRBV28 and TRBJ2-7, reads DVKVTQSSRYLVKRTGEKVFLECVQDMDHENMFWYRQDPGLGLRLIYFSYDVKMKEKGDIPEGYSVSREKKERFSLILESASTNQTSMYLCASTSQQGSYEQYFGPGTRLTVT.

CDR3 region: CASKELGNNYGYTF. CDR3 nucleotide sequence: TGTGCCAGCAAGGAGCTGGGGAATAACTATGGCTACACCTTC. The chain joins TRBV6-5 to TRBJ1-2; D not certain. CDR1 MNHEY and CDR2 SVGAGI come from the germline V gene. The CDR3 has 14 residues. V was pared by 7 bases and J by 1 base, with 13 bases between.

The chain couples TRBV6-1 to TRBJ2-7; 9 bases are shared with TRBD1. Per germline, CDR1 MNHNS and CDR2 SASEGT. The V and J ends lost 7 bases and 5 bases, in that order; junction bases with no gene match: 9. The CDR3 is 14 amino acids. The CDR3 sequence: CASIGQGMVDEQYF. The CDR3 region has the DNA TGTGCCAGCATTGGACAGGGGATGGTCGACGAGCAGTACTTC.

The chain employs TRBV4-1 and TRBJ2-1, with TRBD2 identical over 9 bases. Germline V lookup: CDR1 MGHRA, CDR2 YSYEKL. The V and J ends lost 3 bases and 4 bases, in that order; junction bases with no gene match: 4. The CDR3 runs 15 residues. The CDR3 nucleotides are TGCGCCAGCAGCCAGAGGACTAGCGAGTACAATGAGCAGTTCTTC. Protein: CASSQRTSEYNEQFF.